The 17 T cell receptor beta chains below come from one sample, sequenced in a study of technical replicates of blood from a few donors (dated by TCRdb to 2016 to 2017). Preparation of the library involved the immunoSEQ multiplex PCR assay. Drawn from immuneACCESS, this table holds only the in-frame rearrangements with V and J called that TCRdb kept. Clones are partly lost; checked studies trace under half to an unresolved V gene and leave the rest unexplained. The sample profile shows 60,000 to 85,000 clones; 91% of them were found once. Of the sample, about 0.39% falls within the top ten clones. Sequencing was carried out using T cells isolated from PBMCs. The source of these receptors is a human donor in good health.

This clone showed up just once. The gene calls are TRBV28 and TRBJ2-2, with D perhaps TRBD2 (6 bases). CDR1 is MDHEN, CDR2 SYDVKM, per germline. This CDR3 has 12 amino acids. V was clipped by 6 bases and J by 6 bases, with 8 bases between them. The CDR3 region is CASRREAGELFF. As DNA, the CDR3 is TGTGCCAGCAGGAGGGAGGCCGGGGAGCTGTTTTTT. The complete variable domain, with remaining parts taken from reference TRBV28 and TRBJ2-2, reads DVKVTQSSRYLVKRTGEKVFLECVQDMDHENMFWYRQDPGLGLRLIYFSYDVKMKEKGDIPEGYSVSREKKERFSLILESASTNQTSMYLCASRREAGELFFGEGSRLTVL.

The chain couples TRBV11-2 to TRBJ2-7, with 7 positions matching TRBD2. The J segment lost 0 bases and the V segment lost 3 bases, leaving 8 bases of the junction unmatched. Germline loops: CDR1 SGHAT, CDR2 FQNNGV. The CDR3 has 16 residues. This CDR3 is CASSFLGGSTSYEQYF. In DNA form, the CDR3 reads TGTGCCAGCAGCTTCCTCGGCGGGAGTACCTCCTACGAGCAGTACTTC.

This chain links TRBV29-1 with TRBJ1-1, with D perhaps matching TRBD1 (5 bases). CDR3 length: 15 residues. Trimming left V 2 bases short and J 6 bases short, with 19 bases between. The germline V gene encodes CDR1 SQVTM and CDR2 ANQGSEA. CDR3 sequence: CSVEYLGREGAEAFF. The CDR3 DNA reads as TGCAGCGTTGAATATCTGGGCAGGGAGGGAGCTGAAGCTTTCTTT.

The chain employs TRBV6-1 and TRBJ1-1; D unresolved. Deletions cut 5 bases from V and 0 bases from J, with 7 bases between. The CDR3 is made up of 13 amino acids. CDR1 and CDR2 (germline): MNHNS, SASEGT. The chain's CDR3 is CASSLTLNTEAFF. The CDR3 bases are TGTGCCAGCAGTCTGACATTGAACACTGAAGCTTTCTTT.

This rearrangement joins TRBV15 to TRBJ2-3; TRBD2 agrees at 9 bases. J gave up 4 bases and V 8 bases, and 7 bases lay outside the gene matches. Germline CDR1 LNHNV, CDR2 YYDKDF (reference sequence). CDR3 length: 14 residues. The CDR3 DNA follows: TGTGCCACCGAGGCGGGAGGGTACCCAGATACGCAGTATTTT. The encoded protein is CATEAGGYPDTQYF.

J is TRBJ1-5 and V is TRBV19, with a possible D match to TRBD1 (6 bases). Trimming pared 10 bases from V and 0 bases from J, leaving 16 bases between. Germline CDR1 is LNHDA and CDR2 is SQIVND (reference sequence). The CDR3 length is 15 residues. The CDR3 DNA reads as TGTGCCACCGTACCCCTCAGGGGTAGCAATCAGCCCCAGCATTTT. Its translation is CATVPLRGSNQPQHF.

V gene TRBV6-4 combines with J gene TRBJ2-3, with 10 bases fitting TRBD2. The V gene end was trimmed by 6 bases and the J gene end by 7 bases; junction bases not matched to a gene: 13. The germline V gene has CDR1 MRHNA and CDR2 SNTAGT. This CDR3 spans 16 amino acids. The CDR3 DNA is TGTGCCAGCAGGGATGAGCGGGAGGGCCTCTTGAATACGCAGTATTTT. It is translated as CASRDEREGLLNTQYF.

The chain couples TRBV19 to TRBJ2-1; the match to TRBD2 covers 10 bases. CDR1 is LNHDA and CDR2 is SQIVND in the germline V gene (reference sequence). The CDR3 has 15 amino acids. V was clipped by 5 bases and J by 7 bases; unmatched bases: 8. DNA for the CDR3: TGTGCCAGTAGTCTAGTTCCGGGACTAGCGAATGAGCAGTTCTTC. Residues: CASSLVPGLANEQFF.

The chain employs TRBV7-9 and TRBJ1-2, with a tentative D call TRBD1 (5 bases). The CDR3 sequence is 11 residues long. V was clipped by 5 bases and J by 13 bases, with 14 bases between them. CDR1 and CDR2 (germline): SEHNR, FQNEAQ (reference sequence). The CDR3 bases are TGTGCCAGCAGCGCCGGGGGACGGGGCACCTTC. Translation gives CASSAGGRGTF.

The chain recombines TRBV7-2 with TRBJ1-4; D possibly corresponds to TRBD1 (6 bases). Trimming removed 5 bases from V and 4 bases from J, with 17 bases in between. Germline lookup yields CDR1 SGHTA and CDR2 FQGNSA. This CDR3 has 16 amino acids. The DNA of the CDR3 is TGTGCCAGCAGCCAAAACGCGGGGGCCCTTAATGAAAAACTGTTTTTT. Translated, it gives CASSQNAGALNEKLFF.

This clone was counted once. The chain recombines TRBV4-2 with TRBJ2-7; 9 nucleotides match TRBD2. CDR3 length equals 17 residues. The germline CDR1 and CDR2 sequences are LGHNA and YNFKEQ. The trim removed 2 bases at V and 2 bases at J, leaving 10 bases unmatched. CDR3 DNA: TGTGCCAGCAGCCAACCTATGACTAGCGGAACTACCTACGAGCAGTACTTC. This sequence encodes CASSQPMTSGTTYEQYF.

V and J are TRBV2 and TRBJ1-2, with a weak D call TRBD1 (6 bases). The germline gives CDR1 SNHLY, CDR2 FYNNEI. V lost 7 bases and J lost 5, with 11 bases in between. The CDR3 covers 12 residues. The CDR3 nucleotides read TGTGCCAGCACAGGGGAGAAATATGGCTACACCTTC. This translates into CASTGEKYGYTF.

This clone has only a few counts. The chain recombines TRBV29-1 with TRBJ1-1; TRBD1 is a possible D gene (6 bases). Germline V gene lookup returns CDR1 SQVTM and CDR2 ANQGSEA. This CDR3 spans 15 amino acids. V lost 5 bases and J 2 bases, leaving 18 bases between the germline ends. The CDR3 loop is CSVNPPRQENTEAFF. CDR3 DNA sequence: TGCAGCGTTAATCCCCCTCGACAGGAAAACACTGAAGCTTTCTTT. The full variable domain, rest sourced from reference TRBV29-1 and TRBJ1-1, is SAVISQKPSRDICQRGTSLTIQCQVDSQVTMMFWYRQQPGQSLTLIATANQGSEATYESGFVIDKFPISRPNLTFSTLTVSNMSPEDSSIYLCSVNPPRQENTEAFFGQGTRLTVV.

V usage is TRBV5-4 and J usage is TRBJ2-3; the match to TRBD2 covers 10 bases. Germline CDR1 SGHNT, CDR2 YYREEE (reference sequence). Trimming removed 1 base from V and 6 bases from J; junction bases left unmatched: 2. CDR3 length: 14 residues. The CDR3 protein is CASSLLAGEDTQYF. DNA of the CDR3: TGTGCCAGCAGCTTGCTAGCGGGAGAGGATACGCAGTATTTT.

V and J are TRBV27 and TRBJ1-5; 9 positions match TRBD1. The CDR3 runs 16 residues. With V trimmed by 6 bases and J by 1 base, 7 bases remained unmatched. The V gene's germline CDR1 is MNHEY and CDR2 SMNVEV (reference sequence). The CDR3: CASRVGTGRSNQPQHF. CDR3 DNA sequence: TGTGCCAGCAGGGTAGGGACAGGGAGAAGCAATCAGCCCCAGCATTTT.

This clone was counted a single time. V usage is TRBV7-2 and J usage is TRBJ2-7; the match to TRBD2 covers 10 bases. CDR3 length: 15 amino acids. Germline-derived CDR1 and CDR2 are SGHTA and FQGNSA. The J segment lost 0 bases and the V segment lost 5 bases, leaving 4 bases of the junction unmatched. Here the CDR3 DNA reads TGTGCCAGCAGCGCCGGGACTAGCGTCTCCTACGAGCAGTACTTC. Translation: CASSAGTSVSYEQYF.

This chain links TRBV5-1 with TRBJ1-5, with 7 positions matching TRBD1. V dropped 4 bases and J dropped 4; count of bases not matched to a gene: 2. CDR3 length: 13 amino acids. Per the germline V gene, CDR1 is SGHRS and CDR2 is YFSETQ. CDR3: CASSPTGNQPQHF. Here the CDR3 DNA reads TGCGCCAGCAGCCCGACAGGGAATCAGCCCCAGCATTTT.